This TCR beta chain was identified during a study of persistence of HIV-infected CD4 T cells. About the study: Multiple blood draws of up to about 180 mL, except two donors with single leukapheresis. Notes on the study in general: Antigen-responding cells were enriched for degenerate expanded CDR3beta sequences.

This clone has a single count. Its antigen is as yet unknown. Cells were stimulated nonspecifically with anti-CD3/anti-CD28 magnetic beads. Sorting of responding CD4+ T cells relied on upregulated CD40 ligand together with CD69. This was the immunoSEQ version 4 assay in survey mode. Assay: immunoSEQ multiplex PCR; the TCRdb copy retains only in-frame clones and omits some. The profile shows 30,000 to 45,000 clones, approximately 90% of them singletons. V was clipped by 6 bases and J by 7 bases; unmatched bases: 9. This CDR3 has 15 residues. CDR1 and CDR2 (germline): MNHEY, SVGAGI. The J gene is TRBJ2-4, the V gene TRBV6-5; 10 positions match TRBD2. The receptor comes from an adult man with HIV who was CMV-seropositive. Sequenced material: CD4+ T cells sorted from PBMCs after roughly 17-hour stimulation, taken from a patient who received antiretroviral therapy. Written as DNA, the CDR3 is TGTGCCAGCAGAGAGCGGGAGGGCCGTGGGAACATTCAGTACTTC. It yields the protein CASREREGRGNIQYF.